This T cell receptor (beta chain) was sequenced during a study of Graves' ophthalmopathy and Graves' hyperthyroidism. Overall study results and limits: Most expanded clonotypes from thyroid (those above 0.001 frequency) were also found in blood.

The TCR beta CDR3 regions underwent amplification from RNA transcripts. Amplification began with first-round RT-PCR using HTBI primers, then second-round multiplex PCR was performed. MiXCR, applied by TCRdb to the multiplex PCR reads, yields one record per CDR3 protein. The table records some 750,000 distinct CDR3 sequences, roughly 40% of them present only once. The V gene's germline CDR1 is SEHNR and CDR2 FQNEAQ (reference sequence). The CDR3 length is 14 residues. The ends were cut back, 5 bases at V and 4 bases at J, with 11 bases in the middle. This clonotype was recorded at least ten times. No antigen is known for it.

The receptor comes from an adult man with Graves' ophthalmopathy. The gene calls are TRBV7-9 and TRBJ2-2; D call uncertain. Material for sequencing was peripheral blood. The CDR3 loop is CASSQDPVTGELFF. CDR3 DNA: TGTGCCAGCAGCCAAGATCCCGTCACCGGGGAGCTGTTTTTT.